One sample yielded the 16 T cell receptor delta chains listed below, sequenced in a study of gamma-delta T cells after stem cell transplantation. TCRdb re-identified clones in the RT-PCR reads via CATT. This sample yields 2,000 to 2,500 delta-chain clones, of which about 2.1% are seen a single time; 17% belongs to the top ten. Sample: gamma-delta T cells. These TCRs come from a human donor. It is not recorded whose cells these are; they may come from a transplant donor.

With respect to this clone: A read error is the likely source, as a far larger clone sits one nucleotide away. This same CDR3 is encoded by further DNA sequences in the sample. The chain recombines TRDV2 with TRDJ3; the match to TRDD3 covers 9 bases. CDR3 length equals 19 residues. Germline-derived CDR1 and CDR2 are GEAIGNYY and EKD. The junction had 12 bases not matched to a gene; V was cut back by 7 bases and J by 0 bases. CDR3: CACDSSGGFSSWDTRQMFF. CDR3 sequence (DNA): TGTGCCTGCGACTCCTCTGGGGGATTCAGCTCCTGGGACACCCGACAGATGTTTTTC.

This clone showed up just a few times. This is likely an artifact of a read error, given a far larger clone one base away. Other DNA sequences in this sample translate to the same CDR3. The chain combines TRDV2 with TRDJ3; weak D call: TRDD1 (5 bases). Germline CDR1 reads GEAIGNYY; CDR2 reads EKD. The CDR3 loop spans 18 amino acids. Trimming left V 2 bases short and J 0 bases short, with 13 bases between. CDR3 in DNA: TGTGCCTGTGACATAATAGGAGTGAGCTCCTGGGACACCCGACAGATGTTTTTC. Its translation is CACDIIGVSSWDTRQMFF.

A word on this clone: The protein TCRdb gives is from a much larger clone and does not agree with this DNA's translation at residue 7, likely a read error; the protein shown here comes from the DNA. The chain couples TRDV2 to TRDJ1, with TRDD3 matching over 7 bases. Germline trimming cut 0 bases from V and 2 bases from J; bases unmatched to any gene: 11. The CDR3 totals 17 residues. The germline V gene has CDR1 GEAIGNYY and CDR2 EKD. In nucleotides, the CDR3 is TGTGCCTGTGACACCTTAGTGGGGGACGACACGACCGATAAACTCATCTTT. Translation: CACDTLVGDDTTDKLIF.

This clone was observed a handful of times. Only one base separates this from a far larger clonotype, so it likely reflects a read error. This CDR3 is CACDAVTGGLYTDKLIF. CDR3 in DNA: TGTGCCTGTGACGCCGTTACTGGGGGGCTCTACACCGATAAACTCATCTTT. The V call is TRDV2, the J call TRDJ1, with 8 bases fitting TRDD3. Per germline, CDR1 GEAIGNYY and CDR2 EKD. J lost 0 bases, V lost 3 bases, and 11 bases had no gene match. This CDR3 is 17 amino acids long.

Regarding this clone: This DNA's translation and the protein TCRdb lists, from a much larger clone, do not match at residue 14, likely due to a read error; the protein shown is translated from the DNA. The chain recombines TRDV2 with TRDJ1; weak D call: TRDD3 (5 bases). CDR3 length: 19 amino acids. The V and J ends lost 0 bases and 3 bases respectively, with 25 bases between them. The germline V gene encodes CDR1 GEAIGNYY and CDR2 EKD. This chain's CDR3 is CACDTLKGLRGSNADKLIF. The CDR3 bases are TGTGCCTGTGACACCCTAAAGGGCCTCCGGGGGTCTAACGCCGATAAACTCATCTTT.

Concerning this clone itself: The amino acid sequence in TCRdb belongs to a much larger clone and departs from this DNA's translation at residues 5 and 7, likely a sequencing read error; the sequence shown is translated from the DNA. The rearrangement links TRDV2 to TRDJ3, with TRDD3 identical over 9 bases. The junction had 4 bases not matched to a gene; V was cut back by 0 bases and J by 2 bases. The CDR3 runs 18 residues. Germline V lookup: CDR1 GEAIGNYY, CDR2 EKD. The CDR3 nucleotides read TGTGCCTGTGACACCGTTGTGGGGGATACCTGGGACACCCGACAGATGTTTTTC. It specifies CACDTVVGDTWDTRQMFF.

This clone has only a few counts. TCRdb attributes to this sequence the protein of a much larger clone, which differs from the DNA translation at residue 9; a read error is likely, and the protein displayed is translated from the DNA. The V and J genes are TRDV2 and TRDJ3; TRDD3 aligns across 9 bases. The CDR3 spans 18 residues. The V gene end was trimmed by 1 base and the J gene end by 1 base; junction bases not matched to a gene: 4. The germline V gene encodes CDR1 GEAIGNYY and CDR2 EKD. The CDR3 bases are TGTGCCTGTGACACAGTGGGGGATAAGTCCTGGGACACCCGACAGATGTTTTTC. It translates to CACDTVGDKSWDTRQMFF.

For this clone: At one end, the junction sequence differs from germline, possibly due to a read error. This chain joins TRDV1 and TRDJ3; 10 bases are shared with TRDD3. Germline CDR1 is TSWWSYY and CDR2 is QGS. CDR3 length: 26 amino acids. CDR3 sequence reads: CALGEPPPLLSNWGMPPVRDTRQMIF. For the CDR3, the DNA is TGTGCTCTTGGGGAACCCCCCCCCCTACTTTCGAACTGGGGGATGCCACCGGTCCGGGACACCCGACAGATGATTTTC.

V is TRDV2 and J is TRDJ1, with D unresolved. CDR1 and CDR2 (germline): GEAIGNYY, EKD. The germline V and J ends were trimmed by 3 bases and 0 bases, with 13 bases remaining between them. The CDR3 is 15 residues long. Here the CDR3 reads CACDGVEEYTDKLIF. CDR3 in DNA: TGTGCCTGTGACGGGGTGGAGGAATACACCGATAAACTCATCTTT.

In its sample, this clone is large. Additional DNA sequences in this sample encode the identical CDR3. The chain couples TRDV2 to TRDJ1; D perhaps matches TRDD3 (5 bases). CDR1 GEAIGNYY and CDR2 EKD come from the germline V gene. The CDR3 is 17 amino acids. V was trimmed by 0 bases and J by 1 base, leaving 17 bases between them. CDR3 amino acids: CACDTAGYKPPTDKLIF. CDR3 coding DNA: TGTGCCTGTGACACCGCTGGGTACAAACCCCCCACCGATAAACTCATCTTT.

Comment on this clone: Possible read error: a much larger clone is one base away. The chain joins TRDV2 to TRDJ1, with TRDD3 as a possible D gene (6 bases). This CDR3 has 17 residues. The germline gives CDR1 GEAIGNYY, CDR2 EKD. V lost 3 bases and J lost 9, with 28 bases in between. The CDR3 sequence is CACDALAGDKENRELIF. The CDR3 nucleotides read TGTGCCTGTGACGCCTTGGCTGGGGACAAAGAAAACCGGGAACTCATCTTT.

Comments on this clone: A single base is all that separates this from a far larger clone, so a read error is likely. V and J are TRDV2 and TRDJ3; 8 nucleotides match TRDD3. V lost 0 bases to trimming and J lost 2 bases; unmatched junction nucleotides: 17. CDR3 length: 22 residues. Germline V lookup: CDR1 GEAIGNYY, CDR2 EKD. CDR3 amino acids: CACDTWSGDTDNRPWDTRQMFF. CDR3 nucleotides: TGTGCCTGTGACACCTGGAGTGGGGATACCGACAACCGTCCCTGGGACACCCGACAGATGTTTTTC.

This clone came up a few times. TCRdb's entry gives the protein of a much larger clone, which mismatches this DNA's translation at residue 8, likely from a read error; the protein reported here is translated from the DNA. The chain is built from TRDV2 and TRDJ1, with 8 bases lining up with TRDD3. This CDR3 spans 15 amino acids. V lost 1 base, J lost 7 bases, and 10 bases stayed unmatched. Germline V CDR1 and CDR2: GEAIGNYY, EKD. The chain's CDR3 is CACDTLGATAGKLIF. In nucleotides, the CDR3 is TGTGCCTGTGACACACTGGGGGCCACCGCGGGTAAACTCATCTTT.

This clone is judged large. The chain recombines TRDV2 with TRDJ1; D remains unclear. Trimming pared 4 bases from V and 3 bases from J, leaving 17 bases between. Per germline, CDR1 GEAIGNYY and CDR2 EKD. This CDR3 spans 15 amino acids. In DNA form, the CDR3 reads TGTGCCTGTGATGTACTACGATCCCCGCCCGATAAACTCATCTTT. This codes for CACDVLRSPPDKLIF.

Only a few counts were recorded for this clone. The protein in TCRdb stems from a much larger clone and differs at residue 14 from this DNA's translation, likely a read error; here the protein is translated from the DNA. The genes are TRDV2 and TRDJ1; 7 bases line up with TRDD3. Germline V gives CDR1 GEAIGNYY, CDR2 EKD. The CDR3 is 15 amino acids. This CDR3 is CACDLTGDRKDKLTF. The CDR3, as DNA: TGTGCCTGTGATCTTACTGGGGATCGCAAAGATAAACTCACCTTT.

Only a few counts were recorded for this clone. The protein in TCRdb stems from a much larger clone and differs at residue 4 from this DNA's translation, likely a read error; here the protein is translated from the DNA. The genes are TRDV2 and TRDJ2; weak D call: TRDD3 (5 bases). The CDR3 contains 16 residues. The V and J ends lost 5 bases and 3 bases respectively, with 18 bases between them. CDR1 and CDR2 (germline): GEAIGNYY, EKD. CDR3 loop: CACGPVTGRLTAQLFF. CDR3 DNA sequence: TGTGCCTGTGGCCCCGTTACTGGCCGACTGACAGCACAACTCTTCTTT.